Following are 20 T cell receptor beta chains from one sample sequenced in a study of blood T cells in healthy people across ages. Then a second PCR, running about 7 to 11 cycles, was carried out with a sample-barcoded 5' primer and a J-beta primer mix. Each CDR3 protein gets one entry after TCRdb re-called the 5' RACE reads with MiXCR. The data contain approximately 1,700,000 distinct CDR3 sequences, roughly two fifths of them singletons. Sequences were obtained from blood. The receptors derive from a human donor in good health.

This clonotype has a handful of counts. The CDR3 bases are TGTGCCAGCAGCACACCGGGACTCATTGCCGACAATGAGCAGTTCTTC. It specifies CASSTPGLIADNEQFF. The V gene is TRBV7-9, the J gene TRBJ2-1, with a possible D match to TRBD2 (6 bases). The length of the CDR3 is 16 residues. CDR1 and CDR2 (germline): SEHNR, FQNEAQ (reference sequence). V was shortened by 5 bases and J by 5 bases, with 19 bases between the two germline ends.

In this sample, this clonotype turned up a few times. This chain uses TRBV10-3 with TRBJ1-2; 7 bases match TRBD1. The CDR3 sequence is 15 residues long. Germline CDR1 reads ENHRY; CDR2 reads SYGVKD. The V and J ends lost 3 bases and 5 bases, in that order; junction bases with no gene match: 9. The CDR3 loop is CAISDLTGTSYGYTF. CDR3 coding DNA: TGTGCCATCAGTGACCTGACAGGGACAAGTTATGGCTACACCTTC.

J is TRBJ2-1 and V is TRBV5-1; 7 bases are a match to TRBD2. This CDR3 spans 15 amino acids. The V gene end was trimmed by 0 bases and the J gene end by 6 bases; junction bases not matched to a gene: 6. CDR1 SGHRS and CDR2 YFSETQ come from the germline V gene. For the CDR3, the DNA is TGCGCCAGCAGCTTGGGGGGGGGTGGCGCCAATGAGCAGTTCTTC. This sequence encodes CASSLGGGGANEQFF.

This chain uses TRBV19 with TRBJ1-1; a weak D match, TRBD1 (5 bases). Trimming shortened V by 5 bases and J by 5 bases, and 18 bases separated the two germline ends. CDR1 is LNHDA and CDR2 is SQIVND in the germline V gene (reference sequence). The CDR3 covers 15 residues. CDR3 nucleotides: TGTGCCAGTAGTGTAGTTGGGGCTGGAGAGACTGAAGCTTTCTTT. It yields the protein CASSVVGAGETEAFF.

The chain couples TRBV4-3 to TRBJ1-2; 8 positions match TRBD1. J lost 8 bases, V lost 1 base, and 12 bases had no gene match. This CDR3 is 16 amino acids long. Germline CDR1 reads LGHNA; CDR2 reads YSLEER. In DNA, the CDR3 is TGCGCCAGCAGCCAAGCGGCGACAGGGGCGACTAGAGGCTACACCTTC. It translates to CASSQAATGATRGYTF.

The chain is built from TRBV20-1 and TRBJ2-7, with 8 nucleotides matching TRBD2. J was trimmed by 0 bases and V by 3 bases; bases with no gene match: 4. The CDR3 length is 14 residues. In germline, CDR1 is DFQATT, CDR2 SNEGSKA (reference sequence). The CDR3 sequence is CSARSGGDSYEQYF. The CDR3 DNA is TGCAGTGCTAGGTCCGGGGGGGACTCCTACGAGCAGTACTTC.

This clonotype was observed many times. This rearrangement joins TRBV20-1 to TRBJ1-2, with 8 bases lining up with TRBD1. The CDR3 has 14 amino acids. J lost 5 bases, V lost 2 bases, and 7 bases had no gene match. CDR1 and CDR2 (germline): DFQATT, SNEGSKA (reference sequence). The CDR3 DNA follows: TGCAGTGCTAGACAGGGGGCGAGGGAATATGGCTACACCTTC. Translation gives CSARQGAREYGYTF.

The chain has TRBV7-8 and TRBJ1-1; D perhaps matches TRBD1 (5 bases). Germline V CDR1 and CDR2: SGHVS, FQNEAQ. CDR3 length: 17 residues. Trimming stripped 4 bases from V and 9 bases from J, with 27 bases between. CDR3 in DNA: TGTGCCAGCAGCTCTACGACTTCGGGACTTGTAACGGAGAAAGCTTTCTTT. It codes for CASSSTTSGLVTEKAFF.

There are a few counts of this clonotype. The V gene is TRBV6-2 or TRBV6-3, the J gene TRBJ1-5; D unresolved. The V gene's germline CDR1 is MNHEY and CDR2 SVGEGT. CDR3 length equals 14 residues. The V and J ends lost 6 bases and 3 bases respectively, with 12 bases between them. CDR3 amino acids: CASSGEISNQPQHF. The CDR3 DNA reads as TGTGCCAGCAGCGGGGAAATCTCCAATCAGCCCCAGCATTTT.

This clonotype was counted between two and nine times. The chain recombines TRBV27 with TRBJ2-2; a possible D gene is TRBD2 (6 bases). The CDR3 is made up of 15 amino acids. Germline CDR1 reads MNHEY; CDR2 reads SMNVEV (reference sequence). V dropped 2 bases and J dropped 4 bases, with 11 bases sitting between them. Written as DNA, the CDR3 is TGTGCCAGCAGTTTACCCGGCGGGATCACCGGGGAGCTGTTTTTT. This encodes CASSLPGGITGELFF.

This clonotype has a handful of counts. The chain employs TRBV20-1 and TRBJ2-1; 8 bases fit TRBD1. With V trimmed by 7 bases and J by 9 bases, 14 bases remained unmatched. This CDR3 region has 14 residues. The germline V gene encodes CDR1 DFQATT and CDR2 SNEGSKA (reference sequence). The CDR3: CSENELDRGGEQFF. The CDR3, as DNA: TGCAGTGAAAACGAACTAGACAGGGGTGGTGAGCAGTTCTTC.

The chain has TRBV6-1 and TRBJ1-1; D is unclear. V lost 4 bases and J lost 0, with 18 bases in between. The CDR3 totals 17 residues. From germline, CDR1 is MNHNS and CDR2 SASEGT. CDR3 protein: CASSVYVSGRVNTEAFF. For the CDR3, the DNA is TGTGCCAGCAGTGTTTACGTCTCAGGACGGGTGAACACTGAAGCTTTCTTT.

The rearrangement links TRBV6-2 or TRBV6-3 to TRBJ2-1; 12 nucleotides line up with TRBD2. The CDR3 runs to 15 residues. J gave up 5 bases and V 4 bases, and 3 bases lay outside the gene matches. Per germline, CDR1 MNHEY and CDR2 SVGEGT. The CDR3 DNA follows: TGTGCCAGCAGTTCACGGACTAGCGGGAACAATGAGCAGTTCTTC. Protein sequence: CASSSRTSGNNEQFF.

Regarding this clonotype: Compared with germline, one end of the junction differs, possibly owing to a read error. The chain uses TRBV29-1 and TRBJ2-6; TRBD1 aligns across 10 bases. The germline gives CDR1 SQVTM, CDR2 ANQGSEA. The CDR3 sequence is 15 residues long. CDR3 DNA: TGCAGCGTAGGACAGGGGGGCGCTGGGGCCAACGCCCTGACTTTC. Translation: CSVGQGGAGANALTF.

This clonotype was seen repeatedly, ten times or more. The chain couples TRBV29-1 to TRBJ2-3; TRBD2 is a possible D gene (5 bases). The germline gives CDR1 SQVTM, CDR2 ANQGSEA. The CDR3 spans 14 residues. Trimming stripped 3 bases from V and 1 base from J, with 11 bases between. CDR3 DNA: TGCAGCGTTGATTCGGGGTTTGGCACAGATACGCAGTATTTT. It yields the protein CSVDSGFGTDTQYF.

This clonotype was counted only a few times. The rearrangement uses TRBV20-1 and TRBJ2-1; D unresolved. CDR3 size: 11 residues. The germline V and J ends were trimmed by 3 bases and 10 bases, with 10 bases remaining between them. CDR1 is DFQATT, CDR2 SNEGSKA, per germline (reference sequence). The CDR3 DNA sequence: TGCAGTGCTAGGGCCCACATCGAGCAGTTCTTC. This sequence encodes CSARAHIEQFF.

A note on this clonotype: Because the CDR3 is missing its conserved closing phenylalanine or tryptophan, this is likely a read error. The rearrangement links TRBV4-1 to TRBJ2-4; 7 bases are a match to TRBD1. CDR1 is MGHRA, CDR2 YSYEKL, per germline. The CDR3 consists of 18 residues. The CDR3 reads CASSHKTGTALAKNIQYV. Written as DNA, the CDR3 is TGCGCCAGTAGCCACAAGACCGGGACAGCTTTAGCCAAAAACATTCAGTACGTC.

V gene TRBV12-3 or TRBV12-4 combines with J gene TRBJ2-1; D is unresolved. The CDR3 totals 15 residues. V was shortened by 3 bases and J by 0 bases, with 9 bases between the two germline ends. As DNA, the CDR3 is TGTGCCAGCAGTTTCTACAGTAGCTCCTACAATGAGCAGTTCTTC. Encoded protein: CASSFYSSSYNEQFF.

The CDR3, as DNA: TGTGCCAGCAAGCTTCGGGGGGGGTATGACAAAAACATTCAGTACTTC. As protein: CASKLRGGYDKNIQYF. The chain combines TRBV6-2 or TRBV6-3 with TRBJ2-4; 8 positions agree with TRBD2. This CDR3 comprises 16 residues. Germline CDR1 MNHEY, CDR2 SVGEGT. V was clipped by 7 bases and J by 3 bases; unmatched bases: 11.

This clonotype showed up just once. The genes are TRBV11-2 and TRBJ1-1; D gene ambiguous. This CDR3 comprises 17 residues. Trimming pared 3 bases from V and 4 bases from J, leaving 21 bases between. Germline CDR1 SGHAT, CDR2 FQNNGV. CDR3 bases: TGTGCCAGCAGCTTGCAGGCGGGGTGGGGATTTGGCACTGAAGCTTTCTTT. It codes for CASSLQAGWGFGTEAFF.